What follows are 18 T cell receptor beta chains derived from one specimen sequenced in a study of PD-1 blockade in classical Hodgkin lymphoma. Produced via immunoSEQ multiplex PCR; TCRdb's table is partial and in-frame only. The sample has 6,500 to 8,000 clones; just over 85% are singletons. All trial patients relapsed after autologous stem cell transplantation. Researchers used magnetic negative selection to pull out pure CD4+ T cells from thawed PBMCs. The material was CD4+ T cells from blood, obtained at baseline. Receptors were obtained from a human donor with classical Hodgkin lymphoma.

The chain employs TRBV2 and TRBJ1-4, with 7 bases that match TRBD1. The CDR3 has 15 amino acids. The ends lost 8 bases at V and 3 bases at J; junction bases unmatched: 9. Germline CDR1 reads SNHLY; CDR2 reads FYNNEI. The CDR3 region has the DNA TGTGCCAGCCTTGTGATCGGGACAGCTAATGAAAAACTGTTTTTT. This gives the protein CASLVIGTANEKLFF.

The chain is built from TRBV5-4 and TRBJ2-5; 9 nucleotides align to TRBD2. CDR3 size: 16 residues. CDR1 and CDR2 from the germline V gene are SGHNT and YYREEE (reference sequence). Losses at the gene ends were 4 bases for V and 6 bases for J; bases not matched to a gene: 13. This CDR3 reads CASSPNGGGAGKTQYF. The CDR3, as DNA: TGTGCCAGCAGCCCCAACGGCGGGGGGGCGGGGAAGACCCAGTACTTC.

The V call is TRBV11-1, the J call TRBJ2-1; 9 positions agree with TRBD2. The V and J ends lost 5 bases and 3 bases, in that order; junction bases with no gene match: 5. Germline assignment: CDR1 SGHAT and CDR2 FQDESV (reference sequence). This CDR3 has 15 amino acids. The CDR3 loop is CASSVGTSRYNEQFF. As DNA, the CDR3 is TGTGCCAGCAGCGTCGGGACTAGCCGCTACAATGAGCAGTTCTTC.

The chain combines TRBV5-1 with TRBJ1-4; 7 nucleotides match TRBD1. The germline CDR1 and CDR2 sequences are SGHRS and YFSETQ. This CDR3 is built from 15 residues. Germline trimming cut 0 bases from V and 5 bases from J; bases unmatched to any gene: 4. The CDR3 protein is CASSLVGGSNEKLFF. CDR3 nucleotide sequence: TGCGCCAGCAGCTTGGTAGGGGGCTCCAATGAAAAACTGTTTTTT.

The sample holds a few counts of this clone. This sequence joins TRBV18 and TRBJ1-6, with TRBD1 matching over 8 bases. The CDR3 runs to 15 residues. Germline CDR1 reads KGHSH; CDR2 reads LQKENI. After removal of 4 bases from V and 5 bases from J, the junction contained 4 bases not matched to a gene. CDR3 in DNA: TGTGCCAGCTCACTTGACAGGGGAAATAATTCACCCCTCCACTTT. This codes for CASSLDRGNNSPLHF.

The chain has TRBV4-2 and TRBJ1-2; weak D call: TRBD1 (5 bases). The germline gives CDR1 LGHNA, CDR2 YNFKEQ. This CDR3 is 15 amino acids long. V was cut by 5 bases and J by 2 bases, with 15 bases left in between. The CDR3 DNA sequence: TGTGCCAGCAGCATAACGGGACTTGGCAACTATGGCTACACCTTC. This codes for CASSITGLGNYGYTF.

J is TRBJ2-5 and V is TRBV5-1, with 9 nucleotides matching TRBD2. The CDR3 contains 15 residues. Germline CDR1 reads SGHRS; CDR2 reads YFSETQ. With V trimmed by 2 bases and J by 7 bases, 9 bases remained unmatched. CDR3 DNA sequence: TGCGCCAGCAGCTTAGGCGGGGGGGCCGAAACGACCCAGTACTTC. Its protein is CASSLGGGAETTQYF.

The chain joins TRBV28 to TRBJ2-5; D is unclear. This CDR3 comprises 14 residues. The germline V gene encodes CDR1 MDHEN and CDR2 SYDVKM. V gave up 3 bases and J gave up 5 bases, with 13 bases separating them. This chain's CDR3 is CASSFPLDGETQYF. In DNA, the CDR3 is TGTGCCAGCAGTTTCCCCTTGGACGGCGAGACCCAGTACTTC.

This clone was counted between two and nine times. The chain links TRBV5-1 to TRBJ1-1; the D is unclear. Germline V gene lookup returns CDR1 SGHRS and CDR2 YFSETQ. This CDR3 is 14 amino acids long. Trimming took 1 base from V and 3 from J, leaving 10 bases between them. The CDR3 DNA is TGCGCCAGCAGCTTGTGGGGTCGGGACACTGAAGCTTTCTTT. Translating gives CASSLWGRDTEAFF.

This sequence joins TRBV19 and TRBJ1-5, with unresolved D. V was clipped by 4 bases and J by 2 bases, with 9 bases between them. From germline, CDR1 is LNHDA and CDR2 SQIVND (reference sequence). This CDR3 is 14 amino acids long. CDR3 amino acids: CASSSGKRNQPQHF. DNA of the CDR3: TGTGCCAGTAGTAGTGGCAAGCGCAATCAGCCCCAGCATTTT.

The chain has TRBV4-2 and TRBJ2-5, with a weak D call TRBD1 (6 bases). The CDR3 runs to 15 residues. Looked up from germline, CDR1 is LGHNA and CDR2 is YNFKEQ. V was clipped by 4 bases and J by 2 bases, with 14 bases between them. CDR3 in amino acids: CASSPARGSQETQYF. The CDR3 nucleotides read TGTGCCAGCAGCCCGGCGAGGGGGAGTCAAGAGACCCAGTACTTC.

V and J are TRBV20-1 and TRBJ2-5; possibly TRBD1 or TRBD2 for D (6 bases each). This CDR3 spans 11 amino acids. Trimming removed 6 bases from V and 5 bases from J, with 10 bases in between. Per germline, CDR1 DFQATT and CDR2 SNEGSKA (reference sequence). CDR3 amino acids: CSATGTETQYF. For the CDR3, the DNA is TGCAGTGCCACAGGGACTGAGACCCAGTACTTC.

This chain connects TRBV6-5 to TRBJ1-1, with D possibly TRBD1 on 5 matching bases. Germline V lookup: CDR1 MNHEY, CDR2 SVGAGI. V was trimmed by 3 bases and J by 5 bases, leaving 16 bases between them. The CDR3 runs to 15 residues. The CDR3 loop is CASSYRSRGLTEAFF. As DNA, the CDR3 is TGTGCCAGCAGTTATCGGTCCCGGGGCCTGACTGAAGCTTTCTTT.

The rearrangement links TRBV6-9 to TRBJ2-2, with D perhaps given as TRBD1 or TRBD2 (8 bases each). The CDR3 has 21 residues. The ends were cut back, 3 bases at V and 5 bases at J, with 31 bases in the middle. CDR1 is MNHGY and CDR2 is SVAAGI in the germline V gene. CDR3 nucleotides: TGTGCCAGCAGTTACAGGGGGCGGGGGGTTTTTGGACTAAAGGGTACCGGGGAGCTGTTTTTT. It specifies CASSYRGRGVFGLKGTGELFF.

The rearrangement links TRBV4-1 to TRBJ2-7; D is uncertain. This CDR3 is built from 12 residues. Trimming pared 4 bases from V and 5 bases from J, leaving 9 bases between. Germline V lookup: CDR1 MGHRA, CDR2 YSYEKL. The CDR3 spells CASSPDLDEQYF. As DNA, the CDR3 is TGCGCCAGCAGCCCAGATTTGGACGAGCAGTACTTC.

About this clone: The junction and the germline gene differ at one end; a read error may be behind it. J is TRBJ1-1 and V is TRBV7-2; the D gene is possibly TRBD1 (5 bases). Germline V gene lookup returns CDR1 SGHTA and CDR2 FQGNSA. The CDR3 is made up of 14 amino acids. For the CDR3, the DNA is TGTGCCAGCAGCTTAGACAACAGGAACAGTGAAGCTTTCTTT. Its translation is CASSLDNRNSEAFF.

The J gene is TRBJ2-7, the V gene TRBV4-1, with 8 bases fitting TRBD2. The CDR3 runs to 17 residues. Germline V lookup: CDR1 MGHRA, CDR2 YSYEKL. After removal of 10 bases from V and 0 bases from J, the junction contained 17 bases not matched to a gene. The CDR3 nucleotides are TGCGCCACCTCAGCGGGAGTCCCTTGGGGGAGCTCCTACGAGCAGTACTTC. Protein product: CATSAGVPWGSSYEQYF.

V is TRBV5-4 and J is TRBJ1-3; TRBD1 is a possible D gene (6 bases). The CDR3 extends over 15 amino acids. The V and J ends lost 0 bases and 6 bases respectively, with 13 bases between them. Looked up from germline, CDR1 is SGHNT and CDR2 is YYREEE (reference sequence). The CDR3 here is CASSLDTRDKNTIYF. The CDR3 DNA reads TGTGCCAGCAGCTTGGACACCCGGGACAAAAACACCATATATTTT.